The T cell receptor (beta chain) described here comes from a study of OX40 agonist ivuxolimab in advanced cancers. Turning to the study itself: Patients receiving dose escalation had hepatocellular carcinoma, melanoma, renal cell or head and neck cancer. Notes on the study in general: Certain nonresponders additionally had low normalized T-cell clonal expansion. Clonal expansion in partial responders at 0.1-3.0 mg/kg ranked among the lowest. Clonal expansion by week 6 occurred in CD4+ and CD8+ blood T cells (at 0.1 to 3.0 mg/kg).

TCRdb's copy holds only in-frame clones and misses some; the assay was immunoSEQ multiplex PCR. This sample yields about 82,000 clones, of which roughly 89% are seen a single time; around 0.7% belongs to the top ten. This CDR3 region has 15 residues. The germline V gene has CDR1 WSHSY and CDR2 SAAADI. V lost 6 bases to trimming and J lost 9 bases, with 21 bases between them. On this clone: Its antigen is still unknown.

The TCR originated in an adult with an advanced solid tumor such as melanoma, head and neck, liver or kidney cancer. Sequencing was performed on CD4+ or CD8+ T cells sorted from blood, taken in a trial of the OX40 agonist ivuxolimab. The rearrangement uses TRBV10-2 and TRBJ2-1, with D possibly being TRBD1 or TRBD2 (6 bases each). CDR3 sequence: CASSRGGSGIGEQFF. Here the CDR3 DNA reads TGCGCCAGCAGCCGAGGGGGGAGCGGCATTGGTGAGCAGTTCTTC.